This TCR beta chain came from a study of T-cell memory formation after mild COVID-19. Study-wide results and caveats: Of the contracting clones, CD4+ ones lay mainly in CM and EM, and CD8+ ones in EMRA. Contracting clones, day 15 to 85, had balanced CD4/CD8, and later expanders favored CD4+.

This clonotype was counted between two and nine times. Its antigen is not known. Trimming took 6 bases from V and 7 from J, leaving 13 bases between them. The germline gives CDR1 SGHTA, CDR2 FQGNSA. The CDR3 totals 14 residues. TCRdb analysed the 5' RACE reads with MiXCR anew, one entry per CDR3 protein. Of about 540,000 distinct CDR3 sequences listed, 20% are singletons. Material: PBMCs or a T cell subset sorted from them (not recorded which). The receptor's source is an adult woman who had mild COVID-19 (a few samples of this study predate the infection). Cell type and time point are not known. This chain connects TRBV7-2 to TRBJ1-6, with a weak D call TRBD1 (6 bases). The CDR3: CASRPWTENSPLHF. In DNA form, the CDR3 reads TGTGCCAGCAGGCCCTGGACAGAAAATTCACCCCTCCACTTT. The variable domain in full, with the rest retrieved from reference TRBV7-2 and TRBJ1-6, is GAGVSQSPSNKVTEKGKDVELRCDPISGHTALYWYRQSLGQGLEFLIYFQGNSAPDKSGLPSDRFSAERTGGSVSTLTIQRTQQEDSAVYLCASRPWTENSPLHFGNGTRLTVT.